The clone carrying this T cell receptor beta chain was seen repeatedly, ten times or more. Its antigen is not known. Trimming shortened V by 1 base and J by 0 bases, and 11 bases separated the two germline ends. Germline V gene lookup returns CDR1 LGHNA and CDR2 YSLEER. This CDR3 comprises 16 residues. The data are from a study of T cell repertoires in cytomegalovirus infection. The study's findings and limits: HLA-C-restricted, CMV-specific TCR beta clonotypes were dominant ex vivo.

TCRdb processed the reads anew with MiXCR; each CDR3 protein has one entry. The sample has hundreds of thousands of distinct CDR3 sequences; around 29% are singletons. The starting material was cultured CD8+ T cells from PBMCs, obtained from culture after CMV antigen stimulation. This receptor was identified in a human donor in good health (CMV status not recorded). Some clones in this sample may be carry-over from other donors' samples. The chain couples TRBV4-3 to TRBJ2-3; D unresolved. The CDR3 here is CASSQVEQTSTDTQYF. In DNA, the CDR3 is TGCGCCAGCAGCCAAGTTGAACAAACTAGCACAGATACGCAGTATTTT.